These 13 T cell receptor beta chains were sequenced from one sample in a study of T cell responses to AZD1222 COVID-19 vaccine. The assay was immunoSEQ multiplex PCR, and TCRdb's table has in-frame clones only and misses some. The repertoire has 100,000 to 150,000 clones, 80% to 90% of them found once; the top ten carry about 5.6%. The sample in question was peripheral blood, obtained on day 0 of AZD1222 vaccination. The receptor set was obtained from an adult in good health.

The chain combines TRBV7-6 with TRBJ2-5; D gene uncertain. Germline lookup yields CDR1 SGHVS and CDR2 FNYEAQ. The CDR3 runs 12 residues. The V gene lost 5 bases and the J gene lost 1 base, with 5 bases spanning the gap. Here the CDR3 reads CASSAVQETQYF. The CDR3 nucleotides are TGTGCCAGCAGCGCCGTCCAAGAGACCCAGTACTTC.

DNA of the CDR3: TGTGCCAGTGGGACAGGCCTGTCGGGCACTGAAGCTTTCTTT. Protein product: CASGTGLSGTEAFF. The chain carries TRBV28 and TRBJ1-1; 8 bases map to TRBD1. CDR1 and CDR2 (germline): MDHEN, SYDVKM. The CDR3 spans 14 residues. With V trimmed by 9 bases and J by 4 bases, 10 bases remained unmatched.

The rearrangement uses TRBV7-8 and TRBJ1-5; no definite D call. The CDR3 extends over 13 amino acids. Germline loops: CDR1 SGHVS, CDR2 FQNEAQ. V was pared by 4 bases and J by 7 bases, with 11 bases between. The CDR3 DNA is TGTGCCAGCAGCTCCACAGTGAACCAGCCCCAGCATTTT. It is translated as CASSSTVNQPQHF. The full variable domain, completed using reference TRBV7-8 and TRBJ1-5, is GAGVSQSPRYKVAKRGQDVALRCDPISGHVSLFWYQQALGQGPEFLTYFQNEAQLDKSGLPSDRFFAERPEGSVSTLKIQRTQQEDSAVYLCASSSTVNQPQHFGDGTRLSIL.

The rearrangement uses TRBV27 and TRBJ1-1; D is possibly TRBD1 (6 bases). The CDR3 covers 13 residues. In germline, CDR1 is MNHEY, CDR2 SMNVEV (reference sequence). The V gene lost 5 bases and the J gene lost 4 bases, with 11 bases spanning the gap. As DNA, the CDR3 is TGTGCCAGCAGTCGGGGGGGCGGCACTGAAGCTTTCTTT. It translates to CASSRGGGTEAFF.

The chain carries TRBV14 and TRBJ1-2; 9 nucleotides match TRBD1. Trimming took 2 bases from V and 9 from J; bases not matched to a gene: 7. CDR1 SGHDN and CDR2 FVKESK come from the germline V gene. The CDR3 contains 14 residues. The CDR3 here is CASSQRLGQGRYTF. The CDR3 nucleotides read TGTGCCAGCAGCCAAAGATTGGGACAGGGCCGCTACACCTTC.

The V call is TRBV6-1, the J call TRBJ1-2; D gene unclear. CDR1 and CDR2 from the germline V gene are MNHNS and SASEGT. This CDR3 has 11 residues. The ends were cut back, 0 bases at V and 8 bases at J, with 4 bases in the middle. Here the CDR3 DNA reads TGTGCCAGCAGTGAAGCGAGGGGCTACACCTTC. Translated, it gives CASSEARGYTF.

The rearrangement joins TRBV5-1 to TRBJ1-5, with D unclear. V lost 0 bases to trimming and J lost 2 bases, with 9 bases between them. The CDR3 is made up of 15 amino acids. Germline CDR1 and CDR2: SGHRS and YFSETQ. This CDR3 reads CASSLAGGGNQPQHF. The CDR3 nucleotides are TGCGCCAGCAGCTTGGCGGGTGGGGGCAATCAGCCCCAGCATTTT.

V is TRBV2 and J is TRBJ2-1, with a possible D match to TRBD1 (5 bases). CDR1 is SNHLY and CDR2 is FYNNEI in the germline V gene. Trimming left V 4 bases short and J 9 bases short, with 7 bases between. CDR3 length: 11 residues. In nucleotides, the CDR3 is TGTGCCAGCAGTGGGGGCTTTGAGCAGTTCTTC. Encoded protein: CASSGGFEQFF.

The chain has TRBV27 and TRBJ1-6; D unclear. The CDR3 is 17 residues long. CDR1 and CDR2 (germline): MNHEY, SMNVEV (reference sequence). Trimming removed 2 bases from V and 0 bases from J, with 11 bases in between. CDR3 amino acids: CASSLRGKGSYNSPLHF. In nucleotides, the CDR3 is TGTGCCAGCAGTTTACGGGGAAAAGGCTCCTATAATTCACCCCTCCACTTT.

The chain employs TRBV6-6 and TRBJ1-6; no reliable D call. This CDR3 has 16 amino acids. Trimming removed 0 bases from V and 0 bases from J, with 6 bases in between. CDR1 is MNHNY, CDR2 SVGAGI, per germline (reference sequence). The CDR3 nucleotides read TGTGCCAGCAGTTACTCGCGGAGCTCCTATAATTCACCCCTCCACTTT. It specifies CASSYSRSSYNSPLHF.

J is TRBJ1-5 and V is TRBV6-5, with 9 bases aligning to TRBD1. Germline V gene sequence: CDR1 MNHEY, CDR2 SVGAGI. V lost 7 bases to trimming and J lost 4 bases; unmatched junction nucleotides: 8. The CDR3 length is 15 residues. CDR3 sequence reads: CASTAGTGFNQPQHF. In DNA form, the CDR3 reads TGTGCCAGCACTGCCGGGACAGGGTTTAATCAGCCCCAGCATTTT.

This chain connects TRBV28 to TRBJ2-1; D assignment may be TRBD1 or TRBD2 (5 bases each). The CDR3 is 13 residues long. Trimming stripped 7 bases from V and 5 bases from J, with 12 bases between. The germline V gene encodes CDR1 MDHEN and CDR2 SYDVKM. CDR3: CASTRDPHNEQFF. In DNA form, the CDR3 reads TGTGCCAGCACCCGGGACCCACACAATGAGCAGTTCTTC.

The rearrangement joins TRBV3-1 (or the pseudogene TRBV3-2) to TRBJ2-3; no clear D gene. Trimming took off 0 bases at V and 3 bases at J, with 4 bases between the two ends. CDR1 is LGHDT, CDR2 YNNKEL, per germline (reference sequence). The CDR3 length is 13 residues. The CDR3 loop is CASSQDRTDTQYF. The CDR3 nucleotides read TGTGCCAGCAGCCAAGACAGGACAGATACGCAGTATTTT.